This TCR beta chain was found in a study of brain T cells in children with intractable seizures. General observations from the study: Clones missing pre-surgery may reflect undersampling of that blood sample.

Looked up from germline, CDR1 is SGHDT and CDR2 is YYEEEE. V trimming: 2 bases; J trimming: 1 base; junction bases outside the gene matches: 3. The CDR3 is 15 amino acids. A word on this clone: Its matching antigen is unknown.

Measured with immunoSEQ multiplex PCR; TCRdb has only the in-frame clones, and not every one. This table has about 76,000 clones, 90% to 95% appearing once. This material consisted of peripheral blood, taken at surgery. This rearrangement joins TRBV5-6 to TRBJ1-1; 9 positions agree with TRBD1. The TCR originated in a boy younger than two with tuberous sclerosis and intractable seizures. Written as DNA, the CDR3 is TGTGCCAGCAGCTTACAGGGGGCCTGGAACACTGAAGCTTTCTTT. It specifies CASSLQGAWNTEAFF.